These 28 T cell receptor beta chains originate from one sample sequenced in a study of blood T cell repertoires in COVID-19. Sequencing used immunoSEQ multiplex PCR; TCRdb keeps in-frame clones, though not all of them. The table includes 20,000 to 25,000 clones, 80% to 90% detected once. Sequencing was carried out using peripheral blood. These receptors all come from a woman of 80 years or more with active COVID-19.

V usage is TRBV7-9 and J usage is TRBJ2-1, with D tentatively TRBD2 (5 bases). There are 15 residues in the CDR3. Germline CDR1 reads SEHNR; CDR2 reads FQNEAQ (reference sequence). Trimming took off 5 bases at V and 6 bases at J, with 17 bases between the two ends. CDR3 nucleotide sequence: TGTGCCAGCAGCCGCGCCGGAGGCTGGGGCAATGAGCAGTTCTTC. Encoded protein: CASSRAGGWGNEQFF. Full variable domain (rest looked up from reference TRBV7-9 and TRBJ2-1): DTGVSQNPRHKITKRGQNVTFRCDPISEHNRLYWYRQTLGQGPEFLTYFQNEAQLEKSRLLSDRFSAERPKGSFSTLEIQRTEQGDSAMYLCASSRAGGWGNEQFFGPGTRLTVL.

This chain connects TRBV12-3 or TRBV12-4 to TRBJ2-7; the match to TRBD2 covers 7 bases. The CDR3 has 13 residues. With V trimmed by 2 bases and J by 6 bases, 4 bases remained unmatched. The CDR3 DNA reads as TGTGCCAGCAGTTTACTCAGGGAGGGCGAGCAGTACTTC. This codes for CASSLLREGEQYF.

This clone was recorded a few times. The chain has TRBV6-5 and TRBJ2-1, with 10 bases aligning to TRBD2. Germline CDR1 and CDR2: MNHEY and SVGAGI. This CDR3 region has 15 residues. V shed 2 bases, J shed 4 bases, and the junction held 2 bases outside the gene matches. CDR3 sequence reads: CASSYVSGGYNEQFF. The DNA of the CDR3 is TGTGCCAGCAGTTACGTTAGCGGGGGGTACAATGAGCAGTTCTTC.

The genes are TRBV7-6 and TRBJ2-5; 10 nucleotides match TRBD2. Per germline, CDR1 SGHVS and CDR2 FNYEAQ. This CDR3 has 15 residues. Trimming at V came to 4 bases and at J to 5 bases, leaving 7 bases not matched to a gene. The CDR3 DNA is TGTGCCAGCAGCTACAGCGGGGGGGCGGAGGAGACCCAGTACTTC. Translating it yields CASSYSGGAEETQYF.

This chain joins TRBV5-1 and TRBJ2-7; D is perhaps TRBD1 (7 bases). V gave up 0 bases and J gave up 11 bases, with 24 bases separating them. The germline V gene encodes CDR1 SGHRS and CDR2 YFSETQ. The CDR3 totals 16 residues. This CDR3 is CASSLAGRDREGIEYF. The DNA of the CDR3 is TGCGCCAGCAGCTTGGCCGGGCGGGACAGAGAGGGGATTGAGTACTTC.

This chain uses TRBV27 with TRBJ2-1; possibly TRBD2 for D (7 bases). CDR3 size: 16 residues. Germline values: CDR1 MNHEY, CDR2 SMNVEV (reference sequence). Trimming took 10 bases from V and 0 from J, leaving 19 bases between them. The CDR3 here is CATYPWGGFSYNEQFF. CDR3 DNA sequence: TGTGCCACCTACCCTTGGGGGGGCTTCTCCTACAATGAGCAGTTCTTC.

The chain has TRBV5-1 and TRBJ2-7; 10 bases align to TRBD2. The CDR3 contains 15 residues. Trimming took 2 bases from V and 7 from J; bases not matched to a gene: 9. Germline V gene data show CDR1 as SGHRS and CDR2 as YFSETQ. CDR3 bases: TGCGCCAGCAGCTTTCAAGCGGGGGGGCCGGGAGAGCAGTACTTC. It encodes CASSFQAGGPGEQYF.

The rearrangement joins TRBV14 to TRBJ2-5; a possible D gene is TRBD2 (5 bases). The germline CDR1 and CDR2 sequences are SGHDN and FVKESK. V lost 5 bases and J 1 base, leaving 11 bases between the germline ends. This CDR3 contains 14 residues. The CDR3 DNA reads TGTGCCAGCAGCTTTGTAGCGTTCCAAGAGACCCAGTACTTC. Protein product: CASSFVAFQETQYF. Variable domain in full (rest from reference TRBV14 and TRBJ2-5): EAGVTQFPSHSVIEKGQTVTLRCDPISGHDNLYWYRRVMGKEIKFLLHFVKESKQDESGMPNNRFLAERTGGTYSTLKVQPAELEDSGVYFCASSFVAFQETQYFGPGTRLLVL.

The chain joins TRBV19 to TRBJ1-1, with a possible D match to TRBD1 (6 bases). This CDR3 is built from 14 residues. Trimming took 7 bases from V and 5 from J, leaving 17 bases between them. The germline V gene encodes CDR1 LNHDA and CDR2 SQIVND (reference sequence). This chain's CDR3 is CASTQIGGYTEAFF. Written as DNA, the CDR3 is TGTGCCAGTACCCAAATAGGGGGTTATACTGAAGCTTTCTTT.

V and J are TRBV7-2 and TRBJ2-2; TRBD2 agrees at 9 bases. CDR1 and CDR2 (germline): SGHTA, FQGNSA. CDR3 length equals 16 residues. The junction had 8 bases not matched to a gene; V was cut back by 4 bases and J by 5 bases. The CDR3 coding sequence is TGTGCCAGCAGCTCGCTAGCGGGACTGGGGACCGGGGAGCTGTTTTTT. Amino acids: CASSSLAGLGTGELFF.

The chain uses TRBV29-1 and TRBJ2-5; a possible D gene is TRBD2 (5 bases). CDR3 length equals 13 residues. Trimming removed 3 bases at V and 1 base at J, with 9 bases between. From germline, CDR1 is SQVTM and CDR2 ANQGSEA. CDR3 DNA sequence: TGCAGCGTTGACCGGACTCCCCAAGAGACCCAGTACTTC. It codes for CSVDRTPQETQYF. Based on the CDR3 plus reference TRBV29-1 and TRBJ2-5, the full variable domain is SAVISQKPSRDICQRGTSLTIQCQVDSQVTMMFWYRQQPGQSLTLIATANQGSEATYESGFVIDKFPISRPNLTFSTLTVSNMSPEDSSIYLCSVDRTPQETQYFGPGTRLLVL.

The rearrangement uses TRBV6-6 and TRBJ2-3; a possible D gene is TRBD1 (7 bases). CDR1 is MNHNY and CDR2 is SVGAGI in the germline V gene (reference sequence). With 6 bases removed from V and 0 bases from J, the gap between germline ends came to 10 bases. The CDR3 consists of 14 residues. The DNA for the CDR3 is TGTGCCAGCAGCAGGGGGGATAGCACAGATACGCAGTATTTT. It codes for CASSRGDSTDTQYF.

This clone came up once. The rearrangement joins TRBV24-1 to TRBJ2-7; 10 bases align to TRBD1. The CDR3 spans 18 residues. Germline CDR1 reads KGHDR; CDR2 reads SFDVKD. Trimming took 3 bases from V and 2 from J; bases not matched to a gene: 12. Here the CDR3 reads CATSDSGAGTGDTYEQYF. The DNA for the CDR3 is TGTGCCACCAGTGATAGCGGTGCGGGGACAGGGGATACCTACGAGCAGTACTTC.

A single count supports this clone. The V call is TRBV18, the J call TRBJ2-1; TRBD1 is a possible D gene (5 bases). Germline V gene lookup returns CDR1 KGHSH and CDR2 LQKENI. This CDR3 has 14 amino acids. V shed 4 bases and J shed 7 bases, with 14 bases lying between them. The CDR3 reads CASSRAQGVNEQFF. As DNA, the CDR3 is TGTGCCAGCTCACGGGCCCAAGGGGTAAATGAGCAGTTCTTC.

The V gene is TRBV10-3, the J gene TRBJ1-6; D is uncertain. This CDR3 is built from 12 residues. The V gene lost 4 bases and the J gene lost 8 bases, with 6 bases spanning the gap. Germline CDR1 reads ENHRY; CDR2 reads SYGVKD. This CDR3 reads CAISASDSPLHF. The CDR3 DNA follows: TGTGCCATCAGTGCCTCTGATTCACCCCTCCACTTT.

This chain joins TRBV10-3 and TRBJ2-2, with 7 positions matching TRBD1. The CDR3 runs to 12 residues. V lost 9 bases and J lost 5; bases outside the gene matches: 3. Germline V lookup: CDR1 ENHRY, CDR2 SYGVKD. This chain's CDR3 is CAITGATGELFF. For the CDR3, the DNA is TGTGCCATTACAGGGGCGACCGGGGAGCTGTTTTTT.

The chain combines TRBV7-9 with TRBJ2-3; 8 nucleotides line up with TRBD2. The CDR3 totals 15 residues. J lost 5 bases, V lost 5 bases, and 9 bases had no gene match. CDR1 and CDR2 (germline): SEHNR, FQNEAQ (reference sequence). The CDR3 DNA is TGTGCCAGCAGCCCGGGGGGGCAAAGTGGAGATACGCAGTATTTT. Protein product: CASSPGGQSGDTQYF.

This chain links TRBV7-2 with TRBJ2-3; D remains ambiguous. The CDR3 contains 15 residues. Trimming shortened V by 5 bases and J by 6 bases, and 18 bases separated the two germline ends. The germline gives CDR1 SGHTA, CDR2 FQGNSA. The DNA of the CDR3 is TGTGCCAGCAGCCGCTCCATGGGCCTCGGCGATACGCAGTATTTT. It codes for CASSRSMGLGDTQYF.

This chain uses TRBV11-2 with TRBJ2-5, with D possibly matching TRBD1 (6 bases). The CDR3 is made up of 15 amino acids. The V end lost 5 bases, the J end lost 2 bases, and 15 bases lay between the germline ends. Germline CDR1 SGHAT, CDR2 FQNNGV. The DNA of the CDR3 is TGTGCCAGCAGCCCCCGCCCCGGACAGCAAGAGACCCAGTACTTC. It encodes CASSPRPGQQETQYF.

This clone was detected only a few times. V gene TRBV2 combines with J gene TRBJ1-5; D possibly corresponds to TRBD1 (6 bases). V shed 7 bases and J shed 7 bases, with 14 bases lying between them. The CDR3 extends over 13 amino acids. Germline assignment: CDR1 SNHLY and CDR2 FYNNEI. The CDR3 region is CASKGGGRQPQHF. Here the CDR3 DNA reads TGTGCCAGCAAGGGGGGAGGGCGGCAGCCCCAGCATTTT.

CDR3 sequence: CASSVLAANNEQFF. The CDR3 DNA is TGTGCCAGCAGCGTACTAGCGGCAAACAATGAGCAGTTCTTC. The chain combines TRBV2 with TRBJ2-1; 8 bases are a match to TRBD2. The CDR3 covers 14 residues. Germline V gives CDR1 SNHLY, CDR2 FYNNEI. V lost 6 bases to trimming and J lost 5 bases; unmatched junction nucleotides: 6. The full variable domain, rest sourced from reference TRBV2 and TRBJ2-1, is EPEVTQTPSHQVTQMGQEVILRCVPISNHLYFYWYRQILGQKVEFLVSFYNNEISEKSEIFDDQFSVERPDGSNFTLKIRSTKLEDSAMYFCASSVLAANNEQFFGPGTRLTVL.

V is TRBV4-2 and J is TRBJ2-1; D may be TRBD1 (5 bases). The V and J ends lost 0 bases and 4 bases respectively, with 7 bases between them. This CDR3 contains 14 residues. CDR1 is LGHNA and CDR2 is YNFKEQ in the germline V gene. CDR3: CASSQEGAYNEQFF. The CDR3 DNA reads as TGTGCCAGCAGCCAAGAAGGGGCTTACAATGAGCAGTTCTTC.

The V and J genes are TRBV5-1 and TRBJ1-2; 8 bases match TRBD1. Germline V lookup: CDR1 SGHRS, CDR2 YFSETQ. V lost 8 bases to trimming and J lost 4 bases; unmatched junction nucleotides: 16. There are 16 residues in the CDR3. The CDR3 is CASTGQGKEGAYGYTF. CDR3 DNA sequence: TGCGCCAGTACAGGACAGGGAAAAGAGGGGGCCTATGGCTACACCTTC.

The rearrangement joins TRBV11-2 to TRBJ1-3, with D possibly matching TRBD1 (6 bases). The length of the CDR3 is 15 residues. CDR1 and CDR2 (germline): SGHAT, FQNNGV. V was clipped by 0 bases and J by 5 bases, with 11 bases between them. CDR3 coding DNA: TGTGCCAGCAGCTTAGAGGCAGGGGTGCGAAACACCATATATTTT. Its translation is CASSLEAGVRNTIYF.

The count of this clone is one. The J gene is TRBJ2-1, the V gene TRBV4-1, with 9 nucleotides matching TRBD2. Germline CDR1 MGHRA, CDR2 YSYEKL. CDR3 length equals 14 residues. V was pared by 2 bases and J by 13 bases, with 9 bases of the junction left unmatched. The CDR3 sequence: CASSQNGLAISQFF. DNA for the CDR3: TGCGCCAGCAGCCAAAACGGACTAGCGATTTCTCAGTTCTTC.

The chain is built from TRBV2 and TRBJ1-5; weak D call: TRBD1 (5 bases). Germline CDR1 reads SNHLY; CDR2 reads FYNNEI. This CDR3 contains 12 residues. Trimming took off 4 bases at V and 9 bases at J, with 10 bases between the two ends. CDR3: CASSGGGRPQHF. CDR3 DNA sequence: TGTGCCAGCAGTGGGGGGGGGAGGCCCCAGCATTTT.

CDR3 in amino acids: CASSLALGQQETQYF. Written as DNA, the CDR3 is TGTGCCAGCAGCTTAGCGTTGGGACAGCAAGAGACCCAGTACTTC. The chain employs TRBV7-9 and TRBJ2-5, with 7 nucleotides matching TRBD1. Per germline, CDR1 SEHNR and CDR2 FQNEAQ (reference sequence). The CDR3 has 15 amino acids. V dropped 0 bases and J dropped 2; count of bases not matched to a gene: 3.

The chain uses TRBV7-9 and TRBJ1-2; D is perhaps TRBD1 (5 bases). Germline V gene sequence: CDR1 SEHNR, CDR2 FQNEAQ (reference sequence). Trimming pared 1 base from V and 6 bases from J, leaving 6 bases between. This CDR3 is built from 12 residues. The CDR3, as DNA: TGTGCCAGCAGCTTAGAAGGGGATGGCTACACCTTC. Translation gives CASSLEGDGYTF.